These 5 T cell receptor beta chains share one sample of origin, sequenced in a study of T cells in tuberculosis. Only in-frame clones appear in the TCRdb table, and some are missing; sequencing was by immunoSEQ multiplex PCR. The sample contains about 88,000 clones, roughly 88% of which appear only once. After thawing and overnight rest, PBMC were stained with GMM-loaded CD1B tetramer, viability dye and anti-CD3 for sorting. The lipid loaded on the CD1B tetramers was C32 glucose monomycolate from Rhodococcus equi. Material for sequencing was CD1b-GMM tetramer-negative cells sorted from PBMCs. The receptors were gathered from an adult woman with latent tuberculosis.

The sample holds a few counts of this clone. This chain connects TRBV4-1 to TRBJ2-1, with TRBD2 identical over 9 bases. CDR1 MGHRA and CDR2 YSYEKL come from the germline V gene. The CDR3 consists of 16 residues. V lost 2 bases to trimming and J lost 3 bases; unmatched junction nucleotides: 5. CDR3 in amino acids: CASSQLSSGDYNEQFF. The CDR3 DNA follows: TGCGCCAGCAGCCAACTGTCTAGCGGGGACTACAATGAGCAGTTCTTC.

This chain links TRBV11-2 with TRBJ1-2; 10 bases match TRBD1. The length of the CDR3 is 13 residues. Germline V gene sequence: CDR1 SGHAT, CDR2 FQNNGV. V lost 1 base and J lost 14; bases outside the gene matches: 7. CDR3 protein: CASSLGTGGISTF. The DNA for the CDR3 is TGTGCCAGCAGCTTAGGGACAGGGGGTATTTCTACCTTC.

The chain combines TRBV27 with TRBJ1-2; possibly TRBD1 for D (6 bases). This CDR3 spans 16 amino acids. V lost 0 bases, J lost 4 bases, and 15 bases lay in between. Per germline, CDR1 MNHEY and CDR2 SMNVEV (reference sequence). The CDR3 here is CASSLSPGHSLYGYTF. CDR3 DNA sequence: TGTGCCAGCAGTTTATCGCCGGGACATTCGCTCTATGGCTACACCTTC.

The rearrangement joins TRBV5-1 to TRBJ2-7; TRBD1 agrees at 8 bases. V shed 4 bases, J shed 3 bases, and the junction held 0 bases outside the gene matches. The CDR3 spans 12 residues. Germline V gene lookup returns CDR1 SGHRS and CDR2 YFSETQ. The CDR3 here is CASSDRGYEQYF. Written as DNA, the CDR3 is TGCGCCAGCAGCGACAGGGGCTACGAGCAGTACTTC. The full variable domain, rest sourced from reference TRBV5-1 and TRBJ2-7, is KAGVTQTPRYLIKTRGQQVTLSCSPISGHRSVSWYQQTPGQGLQFLFEYFSETQRNKGNFPGRFSGRQFSNSRSEMNVSTLELGDSALYLCASSDRGYEQYFGPGTRLTVT.

The V and J genes are TRBV2 and TRBJ2-5; a possible D gene is TRBD2 (5 bases). Trimming took 5 bases from V and 6 from J, leaving 19 bases between them. Germline V gene lookup returns CDR1 SNHLY and CDR2 FYNNEI. CDR3 length: 15 residues. CDR3 coding DNA: TGTGCCAGCAGTCCCCTAACTAGAGACAAGCAGACCCAGTACTTC. It yields the protein CASSPLTRDKQTQYF.